A few counts support the clone carrying this T cell receptor beta chain. Its antigen remains unknown. This sample was included in a study of early T cells in non-severe SARS-CoV-2 infection. Study details: The study sequenced bulk RNA from unsorted whole blood, with chains unpaired. Study-wide results and caveats: Private and CD4 specificities were missed by VDJdb matching, which favored anti-spike CD8 responses.

Each single cDNA molecule received a unique molecular identifier. TCRdb reanalysed the 5' RACE reads using MiXCR and keeps one entry per CDR3 protein. The sample holds 65,000 to 95,000 distinct CDR3 sequences, around 16% seen once. CDR1 MNHNY and CDR2 SVGAGI come from the germline V gene (reference sequence). V gave up 4 bases and J gave up 0 bases, with 10 bases separating them. This CDR3 is built from 15 residues. Sequencing was done on a sample of whole blood. The chain carries TRBV6-6 and TRBJ1-3, with D maybe TRBD1 (5 bases). The TCR sequence derives from an adult who was a healthcare worker with PCR-confirmed SARS-CoV-2 infection or an uninfected control (not recorded which). CDR3 in amino acids: CASSSRTGSGNTIYF. CDR3 sequence (DNA): TGTGCCAGCAGTTCCAGAACAGGCTCTGGAAACACCATATATTTT.